These 28 T cell receptor beta chains share one sample of origin, sequenced in a study of CD8 T cells in Susac syndrome. Reverse transcription of roughly 0.45 to 1 ug RNA used random hexamers. TCRdb reanalysed the immunoSEQ multiplex PCR reads using MiXCR and keeps one entry per CDR3 protein. Here the sample spans about 300,000 distinct CDR3 sequences, 90% to 95% being singletons. The sequenced material came from CD4+ T cells from PBMCs. The origin of the receptors is a human donor with multiple sclerosis.

The CDR3 protein is CASSRPVGRNEQFF. As DNA, the CDR3 is TGTGCCAGCAGCAGGCCGGTAGGTCGCAATGAGCAGTTCTTC. The V call is TRBV5-4, the J call TRBJ2-1; D unclear. Trimming took 4 bases from V and 6 from J, leaving 14 bases between them. The CDR3 loop spans 14 amino acids. CDR1 SGHNT and CDR2 YYREEE come from the germline V gene (reference sequence).

This clonotype was picked up one time. This rearrangement joins TRBV19 to TRBJ1-5; TRBD1 matches 8 bases. Trimming cost V 6 bases and J 0 bases; bases outside gene matches: 4. The CDR3 spans 15 residues. Germline V gene lookup returns CDR1 LNHDA and CDR2 SQIVND (reference sequence). CDR3 region: CASSSTGVSNQPQHF. The CDR3 DNA sequence: TGTGCCAGTAGCTCGACAGGGGTTAGCAATCAGCCCCAGCATTTT.

The chain carries TRBV7-2 and TRBJ1-4, with D possibly being TRBD1 (5 bases). The CDR3 has 16 residues. The V gene lost 2 bases and the J gene lost 7 bases, with 17 bases spanning the gap. CDR1 SGHTA and CDR2 FQGNSA come from the germline V gene. As DNA, the CDR3 is TGTGCCAGCAGCTTACAGGGACCCCTTCATGGTGAAAAACTGTTTTTT. This codes for CASSLQGPLHGEKLFF.

The chain links TRBV7-9 to TRBJ2-1; TRBD2 matches 7 bases. This CDR3 is built from 12 residues. Germline CDR1 is SEHNR and CDR2 is FQNEAQ (reference sequence). After removal of 3 bases from V and 12 bases from J, the junction contained 5 bases not matched to a gene. The CDR3 DNA sequence: TGTGCCAGCAGCTTTAGAGCGGGGTCGCAGTTCTTC. It codes for CASSFRAGSQFF. Together with reference TRBV7-9 and TRBJ2-1, the CDR3 gives the full variable domain: DTGVSQNPRHKITKRGQNVTFRCDPISEHNRLYWYRQTLGQGPEFLTYFQNEAQLEKSRLLSDRFSAERPKGSFSTLEIQRTEQGDSAMYLCASSFRAGSQFFGPGTRLTVL.

This chain links TRBV4-1 with TRBJ2-4; the D is unclear. Germline V gene sequence: CDR1 MGHRA, CDR2 YSYEKL. V was trimmed by 4 bases and J by 2 bases, leaving 9 bases between them. The CDR3 is 14 amino acids. CDR3 sequence: CASSPADTKNIQYF. The DNA of the CDR3 is TGCGCCAGCAGCCCGGCAGACACCAAAAACATTCAGTACTTC.

This chain uses TRBV19 with TRBJ1-5; D possibly corresponds to TRBD1 (5 bases). V lost 3 bases to trimming and J lost 3 bases, with 21 bases between them. This CDR3 region has 18 residues. The germline V gene encodes CDR1 LNHDA and CDR2 SQIVND (reference sequence). The CDR3 protein is CASSIPRGSLTYNQPQHF. The DNA for the CDR3 is TGTGCCAGTAGTATCCCCCGGGGGTCGTTAACCTACAATCAGCCCCAGCATTTT. Full variable domain (remainder filled in from reference TRBV19 and TRBJ1-5): DGGITQSPKYLFRKEGQNVTLSCEQNLNHDAMYWYRQDPGQGLRLIYYSQIVNDFQKGDIAEGYSVSREKKESFPLTVTSAQKNPTAFYLCASSIPRGSLTYNQPQHFGDGTRLSIL.

The V gene is TRBV12-3 or TRBV12-4, the J gene TRBJ2-7, with D perhaps matching TRBD2 (5 bases). Between the trimmed V and J ends, which lost 5 bases and 3 bases, there was a span of 11 bases. CDR3 length: 13 residues. This chain's CDR3 is CASSPGEYYEQYF. As DNA, the CDR3 is TGTGCCAGCAGTCCCGGGGAGTACTACGAGCAGTACTTC.

The chain joins TRBV29-1 to TRBJ1-1; D is unresolved. Germline CDR1 is SQVTM and CDR2 is ANQGSEA. This CDR3 is 13 amino acids long. V lost 2 bases, J lost 5 bases, and 12 bases lay in between. The CDR3, as DNA: TGCAGCGTTGAATCTAACAGAGGGACTGAAGCTTTCTTT. Translated, it gives CSVESNRGTEAFF.

The genes are TRBV29-1 and TRBJ1-2, with D possibly TRBD1 on 6 matching bases. This CDR3 has 13 residues. The V and J ends lost 4 bases and 3 bases respectively, with 12 bases between them. The germline gives CDR1 SQVTM, CDR2 ANQGSEA. The CDR3 loop reads CSVGRGIDYGYTF. The CDR3 DNA sequence: TGCAGCGTTGGCAGGGGAATCGACTATGGCTACACCTTC. Filled out from reference TRBV29-1 and TRBJ1-2, the complete variable domain reads SAVISQKPSRDICQRGTSLTIQCQVDSQVTMMFWYRQQPGQSLTLIATANQGSEATYESGFVIDKFPISRPNLTFSTLTVSNMSPEDSSIYLCSVGRGIDYGYTFGSGTRLTVV.

This CDR3 is CASSLRTQGRTDTQYF. The CDR3 DNA reads TGTGCCAGCAGCTTACGCACACAGGGTCGCACAGATACGCAGTATTTT. The rearrangement links TRBV11-2 to TRBJ2-3; TRBD1 is a possible D gene (6 bases). In germline, CDR1 is SGHAT, CDR2 FQNNGV. Trimming removed 2 bases at V and 1 base at J, with 13 bases between. CDR3 size: 16 residues.

This chain uses TRBV10-2 with TRBJ2-2; D remains unclear. Per the germline V gene, CDR1 is WSHSY and CDR2 is SAAADI. The CDR3 has 14 residues. Trimming removed 7 bases from V and 5 bases from J, with 14 bases in between. CDR3 DNA: TGCGCCAGCAATTCTAGGCGTCCTACCGGGGAGCTGTTTTTT. Its translation is CASNSRRPTGELFF.

The genes are TRBV18 and TRBJ2-1; 10 bases are shared with TRBD2. Per germline, CDR1 KGHSH and CDR2 LQKENI. This CDR3 comprises 18 residues. The J segment lost 4 bases and the V segment lost 2 bases, leaving 11 bases of the junction unmatched. CDR3 nucleotides: TGTGCCAGCTCACCAAACCCATTACTAGCGGGAAATTACAATGAGCAGTTCTTC. Amino acids: CASSPNPLLAGNYNEQFF. Complete variable domain (other parts from reference TRBV18 and TRBJ2-1): NAGVMQNPRHLVRRRGQEARLRCSPMKGHSHVYWYRQLPEEGLKFMVYLQKENIIDESGMPKERFSAEFPKEGPSILRIQQVVRGDSAAYFCASSPNPLLAGNYNEQFFGPGTRLTVL.

V gene TRBV20-1 combines with J gene TRBJ2-1; possible D gene TRBD2, 8 bases. The CDR3 has 14 residues. Germline CDR1 is DFQATT and CDR2 is SNEGSKA (reference sequence). V lost 6 bases and J lost 5, with 17 bases in between. The CDR3 loop is CSAPTGRGHNEQFF. The DNA for the CDR3 is TGCAGTGCGCCTACCGGGAGGGGGCACAATGAGCAGTTCTTC.

The chain couples TRBV5-1 to TRBJ2-5; possible D gene TRBD1, 6 bases. Germline V gene lookup returns CDR1 SGHRS and CDR2 YFSETQ. The CDR3 length is 15 residues. Trimming shortened V by 2 bases and J by 4 bases, and 15 bases separated the two germline ends. This CDR3 reads CASSFTRGGRETQYF. The CDR3 DNA sequence: TGCGCCAGCAGCTTTACGAGAGGGGGAAGAGAGACCCAGTACTTC.

The chain has TRBV5-1 and TRBJ1-6; D gene ambiguous. The CDR3 runs to 17 residues. The V end lost 0 bases, the J end lost 0 bases, and 10 bases lay between the germline ends. The germline gives CDR1 SGHRS, CDR2 YFSETQ. The CDR3 DNA follows: TGCGCCAGCAGCTTGGTGTCGGCGAGCTCCTATAATTCACCCCTCCACTTT. This translates into CASSLVSASSYNSPLHF.

This clonotype was observed once. V and J are TRBV20-1 and TRBJ2-7; no reliable D call. The V and J ends lost 6 bases and 4 bases respectively, with 16 bases between them. This CDR3 spans 13 amino acids. The germline V gene has CDR1 DFQATT and CDR2 SNEGSKA (reference sequence). The CDR3 loop reads CSADLPPQYEQYF. The CDR3, as DNA: TGCAGTGCCGATTTACCCCCTCAATACGAGCAGTACTTC.

This chain connects TRBV2 to TRBJ1-1; D not certain. CDR1 is SNHLY and CDR2 is FYNNEI in the germline V gene. This CDR3 comprises 16 residues. The germline V and J ends were trimmed by 7 bases and 0 bases, with 18 bases remaining between them. The CDR3 bases are TGTGCCAGCAACGAAAGGGCAGGAGGAATGAACACTGAAGCTTTCTTT. Its protein is CASNERAGGMNTEAFF.

The V and J genes are TRBV19 and TRBJ2-3; 7 bases agree with TRBD2. Germline CDR1 and CDR2: LNHDA and SQIVND (reference sequence). The CDR3 has 14 amino acids. Trimming removed 5 bases from V and 10 bases from J; junction bases left unmatched: 12. CDR3 residues: CASSPQSGAGSQYF. In DNA, the CDR3 is TGTGCCAGTAGTCCCCAAAGCGGGGCCGGATCGCAGTATTTT.

This chain connects TRBV7-3 to TRBJ2-2, with a weak D call TRBD1 (6 bases). Trimming removed 6 bases at V and 7 bases at J, with 12 bases between. Germline V gene sequence: CDR1 SGHTA, CDR2 FQGTGA. The CDR3 runs to 13 residues. The CDR3 bases are TGTGCCAGCAGACCAAGGGGGATCGGGGAGCTGTTTTTT. It encodes CASRPRGIGELFF.

The V call is TRBV5-1, the J call TRBJ1-1; no firm D call. This CDR3 region has 16 residues. The germline V gene encodes CDR1 SGHRS and CDR2 YFSETQ. With 0 bases removed from V and 6 bases from J, the gap between germline ends came to 18 bases. The CDR3 region is CASSLGRLGGSAEAFF. The CDR3 DNA reads TGCGCCAGCAGCTTGGGGCGACTAGGCGGATCGGCTGAAGCTTTCTTT. The full variable domain, rest sourced from reference TRBV5-1 and TRBJ1-1, is KAGVTQTPRYLIKTRGQQVTLSCSPISGHRSVSWYQQTPGQGLQFLFEYFSETQRNKGNFPGRFSGRQFSNSRSEMNVSTLELGDSALYLCASSLGRLGGSAEAFFGQGTRLTVV.

The chain links TRBV29-1 to TRBJ1-2; 7 nucleotides line up with TRBD1. The junction had 2 bases not matched to a gene; V was cut back by 4 bases and J by 3 bases. The germline V gene encodes CDR1 SQVTM and CDR2 ANQGSEA. CDR3 length: 12 residues. Written as DNA, the CDR3 is TGCAGCGTTGGCCAGGGGGACTATGGCTACACCTTC. Translated: CSVGQGDYGYTF. Complete variable domain (other parts from reference TRBV29-1 and TRBJ1-2): SAVISQKPSRDICQRGTSLTIQCQVDSQVTMMFWYRQQPGQSLTLIATANQGSEATYESGFVIDKFPISRPNLTFSTLTVSNMSPEDSSIYLCSVGQGDYGYTFGSGTRLTVV.

The rearrangement uses TRBV4-3 and TRBJ2-7; perhaps D is TRBD1 or TRBD2 (5 bases each). Per the germline V gene, CDR1 is LGHNA and CDR2 is YSLEER. The length of the CDR3 is 16 residues. The V and J ends lost 0 bases and 3 bases respectively, with 15 bases between them. CDR3 sequence: CASSQDFGDQVYEQYF. CDR3 nucleotide sequence: TGCGCCAGCAGCCAAGATTTTGGGGACCAAGTCTACGAGCAGTACTTC.

This chain links TRBV12-3 or TRBV12-4 with TRBJ2-1; 8 bases are a match to TRBD1. This CDR3 is built from 13 residues. V gave up 8 bases and J gave up 6 bases; unmatched junction bases: 6. CDR3 loop: CASRKQGVNEQFF. In DNA, the CDR3 is TGTGCCAGCCGAAAACAGGGGGTCAATGAGCAGTTCTTC.

The CDR3 loop reads CASSQEERETQYF. In DNA, the CDR3 is TGTGCCAGCAGCCAAGAGGAAAGAGAGACCCAGTACTTC. The V call is TRBV4-2, the J call TRBJ2-5, with no clear D. The germline gives CDR1 LGHNA, CDR2 YNFKEQ. V lost 0 bases to trimming and J lost 4 bases, with 6 bases between them. CDR3 length equals 13 residues.

This clonotype has just one count. The rearrangement joins TRBV7-9 to TRBJ2-7; tentatively, D is TRBD1 (5 bases). The CDR3 extends over 13 amino acids. The germline V gene has CDR1 SEHNR and CDR2 FQNEAQ (reference sequence). Trimming took off 3 bases at V and 9 bases at J, with 15 bases between the two ends. The CDR3 nucleotides read TGTGCCAGCAGCTTCACGGGCCAGCAGGGGCAGTACTTC. Translated: CASSFTGQQGQYF. Looking up the rest from reference TRBV7-9 and TRBJ2-7 gives the full variable domain: DTGVSQNPRHKITKRGQNVTFRCDPISEHNRLYWYRQTLGQGPEFLTYFQNEAQLEKSRLLSDRFSAERPKGSFSTLEIQRTEQGDSAMYLCASSFTGQQGQYFGPGTRLTVT.

This clonotype has more than one count but fewer than ten. The rearrangement links TRBV7-8 to TRBJ2-4; D might be TRBD1 or TRBD2, each matching 5 bases. The V end lost 1 base, the J end lost 1 base, and 5 bases lay between the germline ends. The CDR3 totals 14 residues. Germline CDR1 is SGHVS and CDR2 is FQNEAQ. The chain's CDR3 is CASSLGGAKNIQYF. The CDR3 DNA reads TGTGCCAGCAGCTTAGGGGGGGCCAAAAACATTCAGTACTTC.

The rearrangement joins TRBV6-5 to TRBJ1-1, with 10 bases identical to TRBD1. The trim removed 9 bases at V and 4 bases at J, leaving 2 bases unmatched. There are 12 residues in the CDR3. In germline, CDR1 is MNHEY, CDR2 SVGAGI. The CDR3 bases are TGTGCCAGTGGGGACAGGGGCACTGAAGCTTTCTTT. As protein: CASGDRGTEAFF.

J is TRBJ2-7 and V is TRBV2; possible D gene TRBD1, 5 bases. This CDR3 contains 15 residues. V lost 6 bases and J lost 1, with 16 bases in between. Looked up from germline, CDR1 is SNHLY and CDR2 is FYNNEI. The DNA of the CDR3 is TGTGCCAGCAGCGGACACTTCATTGGGTCCTACGAGCAGTACTTC. Translation: CASSGHFIGSYEQYF.